Listed below are T cell receptor beta chains from one sample, sequenced in a study of cytomegalovirus exposure and HLA in healthy donors. Clones were read by immunoSEQ multiplex PCR, and TCRdb kept only the in-frame ones, dropping some. In the table there are about 200,000 clones, about 80% of which are singletons. The sequenced sample consisted of PBMCs. These receptors all stem from a woman aged 25 to 39 in good health and CMV-seronegative. The conserved cysteine and the conserved F or W are not part of the CDR3 here.

j_call	v_call	cdr3_aa
TRBJ2-1	TRBV7-2	ASSLVSSSGLSEQF
TRBJ2-1	TRBV15	ATSRVGGGTSYNEQF
TRBJ2-3	TRBV29-1	SVGSGTADTQY
TRBJ2-3	TRBV29-1	SVVAASVRDTQY
TRBJ2-2	TRBV13	ASSSTPDGAGELF
TRBJ1-5	TRBV28	ASSSDRPSNQPQH
TRBJ1-2	TRBV7-8	ASSPNPDRVQT
TRBJ1-2	TRBV30	AWRRQGAPVGYT
TRBJ2-7	TRBV7-9	ASSLVAVSYEQY
TRBJ1-2	TRBV30	AWTLTGDNYGYT
TRBJ2-5	TRBV7-9	ASSLGGRGTQY
TRBJ2-3	TRBV27	ASSLPGGSGRVGTDTQY
TRBJ2-7	TRBV27	ASSFGGSHYEQY
TRBJ2-1	TRBV9	ASSVAGDSYNEQF
TRBJ2-2	TRBV4-2	ASSQDSAWQANTGELF
TRBJ2-5	TRBV6-5	ASSYNRIQETQY
TRBJ1-1	TRBV29-1	SATGQGNPEAF
TRBJ1-1	TRBV5-1	ASSPRTLNTEAF
TRBJ2-2	TRBV5-1	ASSLAYTGELF
TRBJ2-1	TRBV5-1	ASSLGLADYNEQF
TRBJ2-2	TRBV5-1	ASSQFTSGNTGELF
TRBJ1-4	TRBV7-2	ASSRQGFEKLF
TRBJ1-2	TRBV7-2	ASSSRTGERDGYT
TRBJ2-5	TRBV11-2	ASSFRQNQETQY
TRBJ1-2	TRBV28	ASSPETGGGYT
TRBJ2-7	TRBV27	ASSLPSSMRWY
TRBJ1-2	TRBV5-6	ASSFWAGYGYT
TRBJ2-7	TRBV7-2	ASSFGQGGYEQY
TRBJ1-1	TRBV9	ASSRGGNPEAF
TRBJ2-1	TRBV6-6	ASSWVGARDNEQF
TRBJ1-6	TRBV14	ASSFLDGENSPLH
TRBJ2-1	TRBV10-2	ASSRAGVSYNEQF
TRBJ1-2	TRBV6-5	ASSQMVGSVGGYP
TRBJ2-3	TRBV5-1	ASSSGLAGGTDTQY
TRBJ1-2	TRBV29-1	SDNVREAGFKGYGYT
TRBJ2-1	TRBV7-9	ASSFFVREQF
TRBJ2-7	TRBV15	ATSRVGGTEQY
TRBJ1-6	TRBV7-3	ASSSVGAYNSPLH
TRBJ2-5	TRBV5-1	ASSWGPSAETQY
TRBJ1-1	TRBV6-1	ASFWAYTEAF
TRBJ2-7	TRBV29-1	SAQRGGQCEQY